Sequencing of this TCR beta chain was carried out in a study of T cell responses to AZD1222 COVID-19 vaccine. General observations from the study: Repertoire sampling was restricted to post-peak T cell response timepoints. Donors were largely white British and mainly female; clonal diversity was possibly underestimated.

On this clone: Antigen specificity is unknown.

The protocol was immunoSEQ multiplex PCR, while the TCRdb copy is restricted to in-frame clones and leaves out a portion. The sample contains approximately 190,000 clones, around 94% of which appear only once. V lost 2 bases and J lost 4; bases outside the gene matches: 6. This CDR3 is built from 16 residues. Germline lookup yields CDR1 SGHVS and CDR2 FQNEAQ. The sequences come from peripheral blood, collected on day 0 of AZD1222 vaccination. The chain carries TRBV7-8 and TRBJ1-4; TRBD1 matches at 8 bases. This clonotype was sampled from an adult in good health. This CDR3 is CASSLRTGFDNEKLFF. CDR3 sequence (DNA): TGTGCCAGCAGCTTAAGGACAGGGTTTGATAATGAAAAACTGTTTTTT.